This entry describes one TCR beta chain. Its antigen remains unidentified. The data derive from a study of blood T cells in healthy people across ages. Study context: For every two T cells, template switching captured about one barcoded beta molecule.

Germline V lookup: CDR1 LGHNA, CDR2 YNFKEQ. Trimming removed 1 base from V and 5 bases from J; junction bases left unmatched: 15. This CDR3 region has 19 residues. Overall study results and limits: A roughly linear age-dependent decrease characterized TCR beta diversity per million T cells. With donor CMV status unknown, expanded clonotype changes were possibly confounded.

Primed by a sample-barcoded 5' primer and a J-beta primer mix, a second PCR proceeded for about 7 to 11 cycles. TCRdb processed the 5' RACE reads anew with MiXCR; each CDR3 protein has one entry. The sample includes about 1,400,000 distinct CDR3 sequences, 55% to 75% of them seen just once. The receptor was isolated from a man aged 18 to 29 in good health. The chain employs TRBV4-2 and TRBJ2-2; 8 bases map to TRBD1. Specimen: blood. The chain's CDR3 is CASSQVRDKTGVVTGELFF. CDR3 in DNA: TGTGCCAGCAGCCAAGTCAGGGACAAGACAGGGGTGGTAACCGGGGAGCTGTTTTTT.